There are many counts of the clone carrying this T cell receptor beta chain. Ahead of thyroid surgery, no patient had received treatment of any kind. V shed 0 bases, J shed 2 bases, and the junction held 2 bases outside the gene matches. This CDR3 contains 15 residues. Germline CDR1 and CDR2: SGHRS and YFSETQ. The sample originates from a study of metastatic and nonmetastatic thyroid tumors. Under the authors' procedure: Clinicopathological groups supplied CDR3 differences that were used to build a distant-metastasis classifier for papillary thyroid cancer. With MiXCR, TCRdb called clones anew from the PCR reads. The V and J calls and clone size are TCRdb's, not the authors'. The sample lists about 64,000 clones, just over 4% seen once, with about 22% in the top ten.

Sequencing input: blood. This receptor was taken from a female donor with papillary thyroid cancer or a benign thyroid nodule (not recorded which). Some clones in this sample may be carry-over from other donors' samples. V is TRBV5-1 and J is TRBJ2-3; 8 nucleotides align to TRBD1. The CDR3 loop is CASSLVDRVTDTQYF. Here the CDR3 DNA reads TGCGCCAGCAGCTTGGTGGACAGGGTCACAGATACGCAGTATTTT.